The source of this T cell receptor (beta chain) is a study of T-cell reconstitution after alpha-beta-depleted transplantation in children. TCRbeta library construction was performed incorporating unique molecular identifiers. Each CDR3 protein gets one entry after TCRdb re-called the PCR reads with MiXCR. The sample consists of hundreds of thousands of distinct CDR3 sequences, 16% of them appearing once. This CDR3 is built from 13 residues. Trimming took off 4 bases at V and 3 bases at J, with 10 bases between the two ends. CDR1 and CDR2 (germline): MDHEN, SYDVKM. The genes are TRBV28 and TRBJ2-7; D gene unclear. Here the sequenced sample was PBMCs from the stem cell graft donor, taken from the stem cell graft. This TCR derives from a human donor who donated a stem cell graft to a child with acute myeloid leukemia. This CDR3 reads CASSSGPIYEQYV. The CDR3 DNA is TGTGCCAGCAGTTCTGGACCGATCTACGAGCAGTACGTC.